A few counts support the clone carrying this TCR beta chain. Its antigen is undetermined. Losses at the gene ends were 3 bases for V and 5 bases for J; bases not matched to a gene: 12. Germline V CDR1 and CDR2: SGHVS, FQNEAQ. The CDR3 consists of 16 residues. This record belongs to a study of T cells in Graves' hyperthyroidism and ophthalmopathy. Study-wide results and caveats: Ophthalmopathy was model-predicted a median roughly six months pre-onset. Ophthalmopathy was told apart from stable hyperthyroidism by a 13 V-J model. Most thyroid clonotypes that were expanded above 0.001 also turned up in blood.

Patients were excluded for uncontrolled infection, other autoimmune disease, pregnancy or lactation. Amplified regions were TCR beta CDR3 sequences from RNA transcripts. A first-round RT-PCR of the TCR CDR3 used the HTBI primer set. TCRdb reprocessed the multiplex PCR reads with MiXCR, giving one entry per CDR3 protein. Of around 660,000 distinct CDR3 sequences listed, over 40% are singletons. This sequence originates from an adult man with Graves' disease, either hyperthyroidism or ophthalmopathy (not recorded which). Sequenced material: peripheral blood or thyroid tissue (not recorded which). The chain combines TRBV7-8 with TRBJ1-2; 7 nucleotides match TRBD1. The CDR3 DNA reads TGTGCCAGCAGCTTTAGGGGGGGACAGTCACGTTATGGCTACACCTTC. Translated, it gives CASSFRGGQSRYGYTF.